A single sample gave rise to the 9 T cell receptor beta chains below, sequenced in a study of T cell responses to AZD1222 COVID-19 vaccine. The repertoire was sequenced with immunoSEQ multiplex PCR; TCRdb's copy has only in-frame clones and lacks some. The top ten hold 3.6% of the sample, which has about 140,000 clones, about 92% seen once. The specimen comprised peripheral blood, sampled 28 days after the second AZD1222 dose. The source is an adult who received the AZD1222 COVID-19 vaccine.

V and J are TRBV19 and TRBJ1-3, with D maybe TRBD1 (5 bases). Germline V lookup: CDR1 LNHDA, CDR2 SQIVND (reference sequence). CDR3 length: 15 amino acids. Between the trimmed V and J ends, which lost 7 bases and 0 bases, there was a span of 13 bases. The CDR3 coding sequence is TGTGCCAGTACCGTCAGGGTATTCTCTGGAAACACCATATATTTT. Translated, it gives CASTVRVFSGNTIYF. Looking up the rest from reference TRBV19 and TRBJ1-3 gives the full variable domain: DGGITQSPKYLFRKEGQNVTLSCEQNLNHDAMYWYRQDPGQGLRLIYYSQIVNDFQKGDIAEGYSVSREKKESFPLTVTSAQKNPTAFYLCASTVRVFSGNTIYFGEGSWLTVV.

This clone was counted once. This chain connects TRBV15 to TRBJ1-2; unclear D gene. The CDR3 is 16 residues long. V lost 1 base, J lost 4 bases, and 16 bases lay in between. The germline CDR1 and CDR2 sequences are LNHNV and YYDKDF (reference sequence). The CDR3 sequence is CATSRGGWGGGYGYTF. In nucleotides, the CDR3 is TGTGCCACCAGCAGAGGGGGTTGGGGAGGAGGCTATGGCTACACCTTC.

J is TRBJ1-1 and V is TRBV9, with 9 bases fitting TRBD1. This CDR3 has 15 residues. Losses at the gene ends were 4 bases for V and 3 bases for J; bases not matched to a gene: 7. Germline CDR1 SGDLS, CDR2 YYNGEE. CDR3 sequence reads: CASSPRDRADTEAFF. CDR3 DNA: TGTGCCAGCAGCCCTCGGGACAGGGCGGACACTGAAGCTTTCTTT.

This sequence joins TRBV7-9 and TRBJ2-2, with a possible D match to TRBD1 (5 bases). This CDR3 is 22 amino acids long. The V end was cut by 7 bases, the J end by 3 bases, with 36 bases between. From germline, CDR1 is SEHNR and CDR2 FQNEAQ (reference sequence). The CDR3 DNA sequence: TGTGCCAGCACCAATATGGGGCCACCGGGTTTTCTCTGGAAAAGAGACACCGGGGAGCTGTTTTTT. Translating gives CASTNMGPPGFLWKRDTGELFF.

This chain links TRBV4-3 with TRBJ2-3; TRBD2 agrees at 12 bases. The germline V gene has CDR1 LGHNA and CDR2 YSLEER. J gave up 10 bases and V 4 bases, and 12 bases lay outside the gene matches. The CDR3 spans 16 residues. The CDR3 nucleotides read TGCGCCAGCAGCCCCGGACTAGCGGGGTTGTTCCAGGCGCAGTATTTT. This gives the protein CASSPGLAGLFQAQYF.

The chain employs TRBV6-5 and TRBJ2-2; 12 positions agree with TRBD2. The CDR3 has 15 amino acids. Germline CDR1 MNHEY, CDR2 SVGAGI. The junction had 3 bases not matched to a gene; V was cut back by 5 bases and J by 5 bases. CDR3 sequence reads: CASSQLAGGTGELFF. DNA of the CDR3: TGTGCCAGCAGTCAACTAGCGGGAGGAACCGGGGAGCTGTTTTTT.

This chain links TRBV18 with TRBJ1-4; D might be TRBD1 (5 bases). Trimming left V 3 bases short and J 6 bases short, with 11 bases between. From germline, CDR1 is KGHSH and CDR2 LQKENI. There are 14 residues in the CDR3. The CDR3 region is CASSPGRKDEKLFF. In nucleotides, the CDR3 is TGTGCCAGCTCACCGGGGCGAAAGGATGAAAAACTGTTTTTT.

J is TRBJ1-1 and V is TRBV19; D is undetermined. Trimming cost V 1 base and J 3 bases, with 9 bases left between them. The CDR3 consists of 14 residues. Germline CDR1 is LNHDA and CDR2 is SQIVND (reference sequence). The CDR3 DNA sequence: TGTGCCAGTAGTATAGTCGGAACGCACACTGAAGCTTTCTTT. Its translation: CASSIVGTHTEAFF.

The chain joins TRBV27 to TRBJ1-1; no definite D call. In germline, CDR1 is MNHEY, CDR2 SMNVEV (reference sequence). The CDR3 spans 17 residues. The V end was cut by 8 bases, the J end by 8 bases, with 30 bases between. The CDR3 coding sequence is TGTGCCAGCGGGCCCAGAACGACTAATCCCTTGTCGGGCGAAGCTTTCTTT. It specifies CASGPRTTNPLSGEAFF.